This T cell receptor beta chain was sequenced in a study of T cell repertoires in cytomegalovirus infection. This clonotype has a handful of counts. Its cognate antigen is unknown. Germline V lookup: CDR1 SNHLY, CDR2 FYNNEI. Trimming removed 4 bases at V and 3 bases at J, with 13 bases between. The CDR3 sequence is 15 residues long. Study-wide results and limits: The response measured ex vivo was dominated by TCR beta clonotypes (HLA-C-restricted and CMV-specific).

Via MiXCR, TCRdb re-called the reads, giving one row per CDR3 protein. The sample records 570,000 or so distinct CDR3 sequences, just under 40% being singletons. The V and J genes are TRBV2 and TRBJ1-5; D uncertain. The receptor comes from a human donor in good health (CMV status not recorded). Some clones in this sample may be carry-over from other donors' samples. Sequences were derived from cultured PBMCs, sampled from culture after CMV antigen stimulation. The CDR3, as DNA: TGTGCCAGCAGTGTAGGTGCCTCCCTCAATCAGCCCCAGCATTTT. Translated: CASSVGASLNQPQHF.